This T cell receptor (beta chain) came from a study of shared clonotypes between healthy human individuals. Whole-study results and caveats: Collection of samples was limited to blood; tissue repertoires likely differ.

There are many counts of this clone. Its antigen is not known. Replicate PCRs were loaded with approximately 300 ng DNA from unsorted PBMC, about 30,000 T cell genomes. DNA from unsorted PBMC was sequenced on ten immunoSEQ deep assay plates. Original methodology: ImmunoSEQ output held junction-only sequences without quality scores, so filtering differed. The table came from immunoSEQ multiplex PCR; TCRdb's copy has only in-frame clones and leaves some out. V and J calls and clone size follow that table, whereas D and trimming were derived from the DNA. There are about 480,000 clones in the sample; about four fifths occur only once, and over 10% lies in the top ten. Trimming removed 4 bases from V and 6 bases from J; junction bases left unmatched: 11. This CDR3 comprises 16 residues. The germline V gene encodes CDR1 SGDLS and CDR2 YYNGEE.

Sequenced sample: PBMCs. The receptor comes from a woman in her forties in good health. Some clones in this sample may be carry-over from other donors' samples. This chain joins TRBV9 and TRBJ2-2; TRBD2 matches at 8 bases. The CDR3 DNA reads TGTGCCAGCAGCATTGCGGCGGGAGGTTCTGCCGGGGAGCTGTTTTTT. It specifies CASSIAAGGSAGELFF.